A single sample is the source of the 29 T cell receptor beta chains below, sequenced in a study of CD8 T cells in ankylosing spondylitis. TCRdb re-derived calls from the 5' RACE reads in MiXCR, one entry per CDR3 protein. The sample shows approximately 200,000 distinct CDR3 sequences, roughly 13% of them seen only once. Sequenced: blood, either unsorted or a sorted T cell fraction (not recorded which). These receptors were collected from a female donor with ankylosing spondylitis or in good health (not recorded which).

The sample holds many counts of this clonotype. The V gene is TRBV12-3 or TRBV12-4, the J gene TRBJ1-1; D not certain. The CDR3 is made up of 13 amino acids. V was clipped by 3 bases and J by 1 base, with 6 bases between them. In nucleotides, the CDR3 is TGTGCCAGCAGTTTTACGCAGAACACTGAAGCTTTCTTT. The encoded protein is CASSFTQNTEAFF.

At least ten counts were recorded for this clonotype. The genes are TRBV20-1 and TRBJ2-2; maybe TRBD2 (5 bases). The CDR3 contains 16 residues. CDR1 and CDR2 from the germline V gene are DFQATT and SNEGSKA (reference sequence). Trimming cost V 1 base and J 2 bases, with 14 bases left between them. The CDR3 is CSARVGLDENTGELFF. CDR3 DNA sequence: TGCAGTGCTAGAGTCGGACTGGACGAAAACACCGGGGAGCTGTTTTTT.

The V gene is TRBV20-1, the J gene TRBJ2-3, with TRBD2 identical over 8 bases. The CDR3 is 13 residues long. The V segment lost 0 bases and the J segment 10 bases; nucleotides outside the gene matches: 6. From germline, CDR1 is DFQATT and CDR2 SNEGSKA (reference sequence). The CDR3 loop is CSARELAVFAQYF. Written as DNA, the CDR3 is TGCAGTGCTAGAGAACTAGCGGTGTTCGCGCAGTATTTT.

The V call is TRBV15, the J call TRBJ1-2; no clear D gene. The germline V gene has CDR1 LNHNV and CDR2 YYDKDF (reference sequence). The CDR3 contains 13 residues. V lost 8 bases, J lost 5 bases, and 15 bases lay in between. The CDR3 DNA sequence: TGTGCCACCTCGAATGGCGTTGGATATGGCTACACCTTC. Its protein product is CATSNGVGYGYTF.

To note about this clonotype: Being one base from a much bigger clone, this may be a read error. The rearrangement links TRBV6-2 or TRBV6-3 to TRBJ2-7, with 10 bases that match TRBD1. The CDR3 is made up of 15 amino acids. From germline, CDR1 is MNHEY and CDR2 SVGEGT. The CDR3 DNA sequence: TGTGCCGGCAGTTACGAGACAGGGGGCATCTACGAGCAGTACTTC. Translating gives CAGSYETGGIYEQYF.

Many counts were recorded for this clonotype. This sequence joins TRBV5-1 and TRBJ1-5; 8 nucleotides line up with TRBD1. This CDR3 has 15 residues. With V trimmed by 0 bases and J by 6 bases, 5 bases remained unmatched. Germline values: CDR1 SGHRS, CDR2 YFSETQ. The CDR3 sequence: CASSLAAGGGQPQHF. The CDR3 nucleotides read TGCGCCAGCAGCTTGGCAGCAGGGGGCGGTCAGCCCCAGCATTTT.

This clonotype was picked up many times. The chain combines TRBV7-2 with TRBJ2-7; TRBD2 agrees at 14 bases. The CDR3 contains 15 residues. Germline CDR1 is SGHTA and CDR2 is FQGNSA. V shed 3 bases and J 5 bases; nucleotides not matched to a gene: 3. CDR3 bases: TGTGCCAGCAGCTTGACTAGCGGGAGGGTCAACGAGCAGTACTTC. This codes for CASSLTSGRVNEQYF.

This chain connects TRBV27 to TRBJ2-6, with TRBD2 matching over 7 bases. Germline V gene lookup returns CDR1 MNHEY and CDR2 SMNVEV (reference sequence). After removal of 6 bases from V and 5 bases from J, the junction contained 4 bases not matched to a gene. This CDR3 has 14 amino acids. CDR3 DNA: TGTGCCAGCAGAGAACTAGCGCGGGCCAACGTCCTGACTTTC. Amino acids: CASRELARANVLTF.

The rearrangement links TRBV27 to TRBJ2-7; D is unresolved. Per germline, CDR1 MNHEY and CDR2 SMNVEV (reference sequence). Trimming cost V 3 bases and J 2 bases, with 8 bases left between them. The CDR3 runs 13 residues. CDR3 coding DNA: TGTGCCAGCAGTTTTGGGGAACCCTACGAGCAGTACTTC. This encodes CASSFGEPYEQYF.

This clonotype was observed many times. This rearrangement joins TRBV27 to TRBJ2-2, with 14 bases aligning to TRBD2. Germline CDR1 MNHEY, CDR2 SMNVEV (reference sequence). The junction had 14 bases not matched to a gene; V was cut back by 7 bases and J by 4 bases. This CDR3 is built from 19 residues. The CDR3 DNA follows: TGTGCCAGCATCCTGACTAGCGGGAGGGCCAGGGGTCGCACCGGGGAGCTGTTTTTT. Encoded protein: CASILTSGRARGRTGELFF.

V is TRBV6-2 or TRBV6-3 and J is TRBJ1-1; a possible D gene is TRBD1 (6 bases). V lost 7 bases and J 7 bases, leaving 22 bases between the germline ends. This CDR3 region has 15 residues. Germline V gives CDR1 MNHEY, CDR2 SVGEGT. CDR3 DNA: TGTGCCAGCATTCCCCTCTGGAGGGGGGCTGGTGAAGCTTTCTTT. Encoded protein: CASIPLWRGAGEAFF.

The table lists this clonotype with many counts. V and J are TRBV4-1 and TRBJ1-5; 8 bases agree with TRBD1. V lost 5 bases to trimming and J lost 1 base; unmatched junction nucleotides: 7. The germline gives CDR1 MGHRA, CDR2 YSYEKL. The CDR3 covers 16 residues. The CDR3 loop reads CASSTSTGGSNQPQHF. The CDR3 DNA reads as TGCGCCAGCAGCACCAGTACAGGGGGGAGCAATCAGCCCCAGCATTTT.

Ten or more counts support this clonotype. This sequence joins TRBV30 and TRBJ2-2; D not resolved. V shed 6 bases and J shed 3 bases, with 8 bases lying between them. Germline V gene data show CDR1 as GTSNPN and CDR2 as SVGIG (reference sequence). CDR3 length: 12 amino acids. The CDR3 nucleotides are TGTGCCTGTGGCGCGGACACCGGGGAGCTGTTTTTT. Translated: CACGADTGELFF. The whole variable domain, remainder taken from reference TRBV30 and TRBJ2-2, is SQTIHQWPATLVQPVGSPLSLECTVEGTSNPNLYWYRQAAGRGLQLLFYSVGIGQISSEVPQNLSASRPQDRQFILSSKKLLLSDSGFYLCACGADTGELFFGEGSRLTVL.

This clonotype was counted ten times or more. The chain has TRBV20-1 and TRBJ2-1, with 7 bases that match TRBD2. V lost 5 bases to trimming and J lost 6 bases; unmatched junction nucleotides: 16. The CDR3 loop spans 16 amino acids. Germline-derived CDR1 and CDR2 are DFQATT and SNEGSKA (reference sequence). The CDR3 reads CSAGATGGIVRNEQFF. The DNA of the CDR3 is TGCAGTGCTGGAGCCACGGGGGGAATCGTTCGCAATGAGCAGTTCTTC.

In its sample, this clonotype was seen many times. This chain uses TRBV20-1 with TRBJ1-5, with D unresolved. The germline V and J ends were trimmed by 5 bases and 7 bases, with 21 bases remaining between them. Germline CDR1 reads DFQATT; CDR2 reads SNEGSKA (reference sequence). The CDR3 is 15 amino acids. CDR3 coding DNA: TGCAGTGCTCCACGAGGGAGGGTGGTAGGACAGCCCCAGCATTTT. This translates into CSAPRGRVVGQPQHF.

This clonotype has ten or more counts. The chain couples TRBV12-3 or TRBV12-4 to TRBJ2-3; D is unresolved. The CDR3 has 15 amino acids. Trimming removed 3 bases at V and 2 bases at J, with 12 bases between. In DNA form, the CDR3 reads TGTGCCAGCAGTTTGCGGATAGACCTCACAGATACGCAGTATTTT. Its translation is CASSLRIDLTDTQYF.

This rearrangement joins TRBV7-3 to TRBJ2-1; D ambiguous. V shed 3 bases and J shed 6 bases, with 6 bases lying between them. CDR1 is SGHTA, CDR2 FQGTGA, per germline. The CDR3 contains 12 residues. In nucleotides, the CDR3 is TGTGCCAGCAGCTTCCCCCCCAATGAGCAGTTCTTC. Translation: CASSFPPNEQFF.

This clonotype was detected many times. The chain joins TRBV7-3 to TRBJ2-3; the D gene could be TRBD1 or TRBD2 (5 bases each). Germline V gene sequence: CDR1 SGHTA, CDR2 FQGTGA. CDR3 size: 13 residues. Trimming took off 7 bases at V and 2 bases at J, with 10 bases between the two ends. CDR3 sequence (DNA): TGTGCCAGCACCACGGGGCCCACAGATACGCAGTATTTT. This codes for CASTTGPTDTQYF.

This clonotype turned up a few times. The rearrangement joins TRBV19 to TRBJ1-1, with D tentatively TRBD1 (5 bases). Per germline, CDR1 LNHDA and CDR2 SQIVND (reference sequence). The CDR3 has 17 amino acids. Trimming pared 1 base from V and 0 bases from J, leaving 15 bases between. CDR3 DNA: TGTGCCAGTAGTATAGGAAGGGCAGGGAGAATGAACACTGAAGCTTTCTTT. The encoded protein is CASSIGRAGRMNTEAFF.

V is TRBV5-1 and J is TRBJ2-3; 14 nucleotides line up with TRBD2. Trimming at V came to 8 bases and at J to 5 bases, leaving 7 bases not matched to a gene. CDR1 is SGHRS, CDR2 YFSETQ, per germline. The CDR3 totals 15 residues. The CDR3 nucleotides read TGCGCCAGTCGACTAGCGGGAGGGTCGAAAGATACGCAGTATTTT. This codes for CASRLAGGSKDTQYF. The variable domain in full, with the rest retrieved from reference TRBV5-1 and TRBJ2-3, is KAGVTQTPRYLIKTRGQQVTLSCSPISGHRSVSWYQQTPGQGLQFLFEYFSETQRNKGNFPGRFSGRQFSNSRSEMNVSTLELGDSALYLCASRLAGGSKDTQYFGPGTRLTVL.

A note on this clonotype: This may come from a read error, since a much larger clone is one base off. The V gene is TRBV7-3, the J gene TRBJ2-7; possibly TRBD2 for D (6 bases). CDR3 length equals 15 residues. Germline CDR1 is SGHTA and CDR2 is FQGTGA. In nucleotides, the CDR3 is TGTGCCAGCAGCCCCGGGGGATCTGTTTCCTACAAGCAGTACTTC. It is translated as CASSPGGSVSYKQYF.

The chain has TRBV24-1 and TRBJ2-5, with TRBD2 identical over 13 bases. Germline V gives CDR1 KGHDR, CDR2 SFDVKD. Trimming cost V 4 bases and J 3 bases; bases outside gene matches: 4. This CDR3 has 16 residues. CDR3: CATSDRGLAGEETQYF. CDR3 nucleotide sequence: TGTGCCACCAGTGACCGTGGACTAGCGGGAGAAGAGACCCAGTACTTC.

V gene TRBV18 combines with J gene TRBJ2-7; no clear D gene. The V and J ends lost 3 bases and 6 bases respectively, with 15 bases between them. CDR3 length: 14 residues. Germline V gene data show CDR1 as KGHSH and CDR2 as LQKENI. The DNA for the CDR3 is TGTGCCAGCTCACCTAAGAGTACTGTGGGCGAGCAGTACTTC. Translated: CASSPKSTVGEQYF.

Ten or more counts support this clonotype. The chain uses TRBV7-2 and TRBJ1-2; possibly TRBD1 for D (5 bases). Trimming removed 3 bases from V and 5 bases from J, with 19 bases in between. Germline-derived CDR1 and CDR2 are SGHTA and FQGNSA. The CDR3 is 16 residues long. The CDR3 loop is CASSLPGRGLSYGYTF. The CDR3 DNA follows: TGTGCCAGCAGCTTGCCAGGGAGGGGATTATCATATGGCTACACCTTC.

This clonotype was seen many times. This chain uses TRBV12-3 or TRBV12-4 with TRBJ2-7; D is unclear. This CDR3 region has 14 residues. The V end was cut by 0 bases, the J end by 6 bases, with 12 bases between. In DNA, the CDR3 is TGTGCCAGCAGTTTAGCGCAGGCGTGGAGCGAGCAGTACTTC. Protein: CASSLAQAWSEQYF.

This clonotype was seen ten or more times. V is TRBV29-1 and J is TRBJ2-1; TRBD2 agrees at 11 bases. Germline CDR1 and CDR2: SQVTM and ANQGSEA. There are 14 residues in the CDR3. V was clipped by 6 bases and J by 2 bases; unmatched bases: 3. The DNA of the CDR3 is TGCAGCGTCGCGGGACTAGCGGCCTACAATGAGCAGTTCTTC. Amino acid sequence: CSVAGLAAYNEQFF.

This clonotype was seen a few times. The genes are TRBV7-2 and TRBJ1-2, with TRBD1 matching 8 bases. J lost 8 bases, V lost 11 bases, and 16 bases had no gene match. Germline V gives CDR1 SGHTA, CDR2 FQGNSA. The CDR3 covers 14 residues. Written as DNA, the CDR3 is TGTGCCTCGCTACTGGGGACAGGTAGAACCGGCTACACCTTC. Amino acid sequence: CASLLGTGRTGYTF.

This clonotype was seen ten or more times. V gene TRBV4-3 combines with J gene TRBJ2-1; 8 positions agree with TRBD2. CDR1 is LGHNA, CDR2 YSLEER, per germline. The length of the CDR3 is 20 residues. Unmatched junction bases numbered 16, after V lost 3 bases and J lost 0 bases. CDR3 in amino acids: CASSHPTGGVGGSSYNEQFF. In DNA, the CDR3 is TGCGCCAGCAGCCACCCCACCGGGGGGGTCGGCGGGAGCTCCTACAATGAGCAGTTCTTC.

The chain carries TRBV15 and TRBJ1-2, with D perhaps matching TRBD1 (5 bases). In germline, CDR1 is LNHNV, CDR2 YYDKDF (reference sequence). The V end lost 4 bases, the J end lost 4 bases, and 13 bases lay between the germline ends. This CDR3 spans 14 amino acids. The CDR3 DNA reads TGTGCCACCAGCACCGGGGCTGTAGGCTATGGCTACACCTTC. This encodes CATSTGAVGYGYTF. Full variable domain (remainder filled in from reference TRBV15 and TRBJ1-2): DAMVIQNPRYQVTQFGKPVTLSCSQTLNHNVMYWYQQKSSQAPKLLFHYYDKDFNNEADTPDNFQSRRPNTSFCFLDIRSPGLGDTAMYLCATSTGAVGYGYTFGSGTRLTVV.